This TCR beta chain was identified during a study of CD8+CD57+ T cells in acquired aplastic anemia. CDR3 and TCR beta VDJ profiling relied on a genomic DNA template. TCRdb re-called the reads with MiXCR, one entry per CDR3 protein. The data show around 15,000 distinct CDR3 sequences, roughly two fifths seen once. As to this clonotype: Antigen: not known.

Broader study findings: Patients had CD8+CD57+ cells showing lower diversity than total CD4+ and CD8+ pools.

Individuals selected for sequencing had exhibited CD8+CD57+ cell expansion on flow cytometry. This CDR3 spans 14 amino acids. Deletions cut 4 bases from V and 6 bases from J, with 16 bases between. CDR1 and CDR2 from the germline V gene are SEHNR and FQNEAQ (reference sequence). The sequence was obtained from a human donor with aplastic anemia. This chain uses TRBV7-9 with TRBJ2-7; D uncertain. The sequenced material came from CD8+CD57+ T cells sorted from PBMCs. Indicated subset: bead-enriched CD8+CD57+ effector memory T cells from SAA patients. For the CDR3, the DNA is TGTGCCAGCAGCTCCCCCCCGAGGATCCTCGAGCAGTACTTC. Translated, it gives CASSSPPRILEQYF.